The T cell receptor (beta chain) under discussion was sequenced for a study of cytomegalovirus exposure and HLA in healthy donors. Study outcomes and limitations: The authors enumerated 150 to 200 TCR beta chains as linked to cytomegalovirus. Per a later analysis, HLA-associated TCR beta chains showed more clonal expansion than other, equally common TCR beta chains.

V dropped 2 bases and J dropped 4; count of bases not matched to a gene: 6. Germline-derived CDR1 and CDR2 are LNHNV and YYDKDF (reference sequence). This CDR3 has 16 residues. Concerning this clone itself: What it binds is unknown. Within the sample, other DNA sequences also encode this same CDR3.

The PCR had 60 Vbeta and 13 Jbeta primers. Here immunoSEQ multiplex PCR was the method, and the copy in TCRdb shows in-frame clones only, minus some. Among more than 100,000 clones listed, about 81% were seen once. This chain links TRBV15 with TRBJ2-7; 12 positions agree with TRBD2. The sequenced sample was PBMCs. The receptor comes from a woman aged 45-65 years in good health and CMV-seropositive. DNA for the CDR3: TGTGCCACCAGCAGACCGACTAGCGGGGGAAGTTACGAGCAGTACTTC. Protein product: CATSRPTSGGSYEQYF.